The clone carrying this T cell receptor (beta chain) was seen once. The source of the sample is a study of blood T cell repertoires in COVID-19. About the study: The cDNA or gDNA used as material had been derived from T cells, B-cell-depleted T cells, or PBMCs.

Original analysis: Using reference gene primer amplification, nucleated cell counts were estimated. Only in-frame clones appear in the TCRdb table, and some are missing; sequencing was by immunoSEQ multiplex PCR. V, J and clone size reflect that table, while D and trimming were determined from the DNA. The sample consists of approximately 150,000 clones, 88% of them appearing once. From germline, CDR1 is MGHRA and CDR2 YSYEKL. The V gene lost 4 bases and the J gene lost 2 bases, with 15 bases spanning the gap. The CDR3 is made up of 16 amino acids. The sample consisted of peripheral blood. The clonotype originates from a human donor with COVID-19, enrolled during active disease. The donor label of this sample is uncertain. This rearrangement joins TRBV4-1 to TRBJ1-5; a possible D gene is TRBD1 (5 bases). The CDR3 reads CASSRAGPLGNQPQHF. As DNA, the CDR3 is TGCGCCAGCAGCCGGGCAGGGCCCCTCGGCAATCAGCCCCAGCATTTT.